Following are 23 T cell receptor beta chains from one sample sequenced in a study of blood T cells in healthy people across ages. Primed by a sample-barcoded 5' primer and a J-beta primer mix, a second PCR proceeded for 7 to 11 cycles. TCRdb reprocessed the 5' RACE reads with MiXCR, giving one entry per CDR3 protein. The sample gives around 800,000 distinct CDR3 sequences, roughly 25% of which show up once; less than 3.5% is in the top ten. This sample was also put to use in a study of T cells of mothers and their children.

Sequences were obtained from blood. The origin of the receptors is a boy between 10 and 17 years old in good health.

This clonotype occurred a few times. The chain employs TRBV5-1 and TRBJ2-7; D is possibly TRBD1 (6 bases). V gave up 4 bases and J gave up 2 bases, with 10 bases separating them. The V gene's germline CDR1 is SGHRS and CDR2 YFSETQ. The CDR3 spans 13 residues. This chain's CDR3 is CASSTTGTYEQYF. CDR3 nucleotides: TGCGCCAGCAGCACGACAGGTACCTACGAGCAGTACTTC. Full variable domain (missing parts from reference TRBV5-1 and TRBJ2-7): KAGVTQTPRYLIKTRGQQVTLSCSPISGHRSVSWYQQTPGQGLQFLFEYFSETQRNKGNFPGRFSGRQFSNSRSEMNVSTLELGDSALYLCASSTTGTYEQYFGPGTRLTVT.

This clonotype was seen a handful of times. The junction and the germline gene differ at one end; a read error may be behind it. The chain uses TRBV3-1 and TRBJ2-5; TRBD1 or TRBD2 may be the D gene (6 bases each). CDR1 LGHDT and CDR2 YNNKEL come from the germline V gene (reference sequence). The CDR3 is 17 residues long. CDR3 DNA: TGTGCCAGCACCCAACGTGGATCGGGGGCCCCCCAAGAGACCCAGTACTTC. This encodes CASTQRGSGAPQETQYF.

In this sample, this clonotype turned up a few times. The genes are TRBV29-1 and TRBJ2-1; 16 nucleotides agree with TRBD2. In germline, CDR1 is SQVTM, CDR2 ANQGSEA. The CDR3 is made up of 16 amino acids. The junction had 11 bases not matched to a gene; V was cut back by 7 bases and J by 8 bases. CDR3 bases: TGCAGCGGGAAGGGACTAGCGGGGGGGCTGATGCATGAGCAGTTCTTC. It is translated as CSGKGLAGGLMHEQFF.

This clonotype has a count of ten or more. The V call is TRBV10-3, the J call TRBJ1-4; maybe TRBD1 (6 bases). Germline V CDR1 and CDR2: ENHRY, SYGVKD. The V end was cut by 11 bases, the J end by 7 bases, with 14 bases between. This CDR3 has 12 amino acids. The DNA for the CDR3 is TGTGCCGTGGCAGGGGACTTTGAAAAACTGTTTTTT. It yields the protein CAVAGDFEKLFF.

The V gene is TRBV20-1, the J gene TRBJ2-7; TRBD2 is a possible D gene (6 bases). There are 13 residues in the CDR3. The V end lost 3 bases, the J end lost 2 bases, and 11 bases lay between the germline ends. Germline-derived CDR1 and CDR2 are DFQATT and SNEGSKA (reference sequence). Here the CDR3 DNA reads TGCAGTGCTAGCCCTCGCGGGACCTACGAGCAGTACTTC. Its translation: CSASPRGTYEQYF.

This sequence joins TRBV20-1 and TRBJ2-2, with 14 bases identical to TRBD2. The V gene's germline CDR1 is DFQATT and CDR2 SNEGSKA (reference sequence). Losses at the gene ends were 5 bases for V and 8 bases for J; bases not matched to a gene: 7. This CDR3 has 15 residues. DNA for the CDR3: TGCAGTGCTGGGACTAGCGGGGGCCCCCGAGGGGAGCTGTTTTTT. It encodes CSAGTSGGPRGELFF.

The CDR3 protein is CANLQGGGKNIQYF. The CDR3 bases are TGTGCCAACCTACAGGGTGGCGGCAAAAACATTCAGTACTTC. The genes are TRBV27 and TRBJ2-4, with a tentative D call TRBD1 (6 bases). Trimming shortened V by 10 bases and J by 3 bases, and 16 bases separated the two germline ends. The CDR3 consists of 14 residues. Per germline, CDR1 MNHEY and CDR2 SMNVEV (reference sequence).

This clonotype has at least ten counts. V is TRBV29-1 and J is TRBJ2-5, with a weak D call TRBD2 (5 bases). The germline V gene has CDR1 SQVTM and CDR2 ANQGSEA. V was pared by 5 bases and J by 6 bases, with 13 bases between. CDR3 length equals 12 residues. The CDR3 region is CSVSTGSKTQYF. In DNA, the CDR3 is TGCAGCGTTAGTACGGGGAGTAAGACCCAGTACTTC. Supplemented by reference TRBV29-1 and TRBJ2-5, the full variable domain reads SAVISQKPSRDICQRGTSLTIQCQVDSQVTMMFWYRQQPGQSLTLIATANQGSEATYESGFVIDKFPISRPNLTFSTLTVSNMSPEDSSIYLCSVSTGSKTQYFGPGTRLLVL.

The J gene is TRBJ2-5, the V gene TRBV12-3 or TRBV12-4; 11 bases fit TRBD2. The assigned J gene may be wrong: the sequence end matches TRBJ2-1 better. The CDR3 totals 14 residues. The CDR3 is CASSLSGGALEQFF. CDR3 coding DNA: TGTGCCAGCAGTCTTAGCGGGGGGGCCCTTGAGCAGTTCTTC.

This clonotype appeared a few times. This chain connects TRBV6-1 to TRBJ2-6, with TRBD2 as a possible D gene (6 bases). Trimming removed 4 bases at V and 0 bases at J, with 10 bases between. The CDR3 extends over 16 amino acids. Germline V gene data show CDR1 as MNHNS and CDR2 as SASEGT. The CDR3 bases are TGTGCCAGCAGTGTAATGGGGGGCTCTGGGGCCAACGTCCTGACTTTC. Translating gives CASSVMGGSGANVLTF.

The chain links TRBV14 to TRBJ1-2; no clear D. The germline V gene has CDR1 SGHDN and CDR2 FVKESK. V dropped 4 bases and J dropped 1 base, with 10 bases sitting between them. This CDR3 has 14 amino acids. CDR3 sequence: CASSPLPVNYGYTF. CDR3 DNA: TGTGCCAGCAGCCCCTTGCCAGTTAACTATGGCTACACCTTC.

In this sample, this clonotype turned up a few times. The rearrangement joins TRBV6-5 to TRBJ1-4, with D possibly matching TRBD1 (5 bases). This CDR3 spans 17 amino acids. The V end lost 0 bases, the J end lost 2 bases, and 13 bases lay between the germline ends. Germline CDR1 MNHEY, CDR2 SVGAGI. Here the CDR3 DNA reads TGTGCCAGCAGTTACTCCACTCAGGGCCGCACTAATGAAAAACTGTTTTTT. Amino acid sequence: CASSYSTQGRTNEKLFF.

This clonotype turned up a few times. The rearrangement joins TRBV29-1 to TRBJ1-5; D ambiguous. Germline V gene lookup returns CDR1 SQVTM and CDR2 ANQGSEA. The V and J ends lost 4 bases and 9 bases respectively, with 13 bases between them. The CDR3 totals 12 residues. In nucleotides, the CDR3 is TGCAGCGTTGGGAGGGAAGAAGGGCCCCAGCATTTT. This translates into CSVGREEGPQHF. Complete variable domain (other parts from reference TRBV29-1 and TRBJ1-5): SAVISQKPSRDICQRGTSLTIQCQVDSQVTMMFWYRQQPGQSLTLIATANQGSEATYESGFVIDKFPISRPNLTFSTLTVSNMSPEDSSIYLCSVGREEGPQHFGDGTRLSIL.

In this sample, this clonotype turned up a few times. This chain uses TRBV6-5 with TRBJ2-5; 7 bases fit TRBD2. Germline CDR1 reads MNHEY; CDR2 reads SVGAGI. Losses at the gene ends were 5 bases for V and 5 bases for J; bases not matched to a gene: 11. This CDR3 is built from 15 residues. CDR3 DNA: TGTGCCAGCAGTGGGAGCGGGGACCTCCGGGAGACCCAGTACTTC. This codes for CASSGSGDLRETQYF.

The chain carries TRBV4-1 and TRBJ2-1; 9 positions match TRBD2. The CDR3 has 17 residues. Per the germline V gene, CDR1 is MGHRA and CDR2 is YSYEKL. After removal of 3 bases from V and 6 bases from J, the junction contained 12 bases not matched to a gene. The chain's CDR3 is CASSQAMGRGGRNEQFF. Here the CDR3 DNA reads TGCGCCAGCAGCCAGGCCATGGGGCGGGGGGGCCGCAATGAGCAGTTCTTC.

The chain carries TRBV20-1 and TRBJ2-7, with 7 bases lining up with TRBD2. V lost 5 bases to trimming and J lost 3 bases; unmatched junction nucleotides: 10. CDR1 DFQATT and CDR2 SNEGSKA come from the germline V gene (reference sequence). This CDR3 is 14 amino acids long. CDR3 sequence: CSARQAGTVYEQYF. The CDR3 nucleotides are TGCAGTGCTCGCCAAGCGGGGACCGTCTACGAGCAGTACTTC.

The CDR3 loop is CASSLGQGSTYF. CDR3 sequence (DNA): TGTGCCAGCAGTCTAGGACAGGGGAGTACGTACTTC. The chain has TRBV12-3 or TRBV12-4 and TRBJ2-7; the match to TRBD1 covers 9 bases. The CDR3 loop spans 12 amino acids. The V and J ends lost 5 bases and 12 bases, in that order; junction bases with no gene match: 8.

This chain joins TRBV14 and TRBJ2-1; 11 positions match TRBD2. There are 16 residues in the CDR3. The V and J ends lost 3 bases and 5 bases, in that order; junction bases with no gene match: 6. From germline, CDR1 is SGHDN and CDR2 FVKESK. Here the CDR3 DNA reads TGTGCCAGCAGCCAGTTCCCGGGACTAGCGGACAATGAGCAGTTCTTC. As protein: CASSQFPGLADNEQFF. Drawing the rest from reference TRBV14 and TRBJ2-1, the complete variable domain is EAGVTQFPSHSVIEKGQTVTLRCDPISGHDNLYWYRRVMGKEIKFLLHFVKESKQDESGMPNNRFLAERTGGTYSTLKVQPAELEDSGVYFCASSQFPGLADNEQFFGPGTRLTVL.

The V call is TRBV20-1, the J call TRBJ2-5; 8 nucleotides line up with TRBD2. This CDR3 comprises 15 residues. CDR1 is DFQATT, CDR2 SNEGSKA, per germline (reference sequence). Unmatched junction bases numbered 3, after V lost 0 bases and J lost 0 bases. The chain's CDR3 is CSARDTRGDQETQYF. The CDR3 DNA reads as TGCAGTGCTAGAGATACGCGGGGGGACCAAGAGACCCAGTACTTC.

This clonotype turned up a few times. V gene TRBV6-1 combines with J gene TRBJ2-7; 7 bases fit TRBD1. The CDR3 spans 15 residues. CDR1 is MNHNS and CDR2 is SASEGT in the germline V gene. With V trimmed by 2 bases and J by 3 bases, 7 bases remained unmatched. CDR3 residues: CASSESEGQDYEQYF. CDR3 nucleotide sequence: TGTGCCAGCAGTGAAAGTGAAGGACAGGACTACGAGCAGTACTTC.

The V call is TRBV20-1, the J call TRBJ1-4; D remains ambiguous. The CDR3 spans 14 residues. From germline, CDR1 is DFQATT and CDR2 SNEGSKA (reference sequence). V lost 5 bases, J lost 3 bases, and 13 bases lay in between. The CDR3 region is CSAPRDGANEKLFF. CDR3 nucleotide sequence: TGCAGTGCTCCCCGAGACGGGGCTAATGAAAAACTGTTTTTT.

The J gene is TRBJ2-1, the V gene TRBV7-9; possible D gene TRBD1, 6 bases. This CDR3 is built from 17 residues. Germline loops: CDR1 SEHNR, CDR2 FQNEAQ (reference sequence). The germline V and J ends were trimmed by 3 bases and 4 bases, with 19 bases remaining between them. The CDR3 region has the DNA TGTGCCAGCAGCTTTAGATCAGGGGCAGGGGATTACAATGAGCAGTTCTTC. This codes for CASSFRSGAGDYNEQFF.

This clonotype has a handful of counts. V gene TRBV6-6 combines with J gene TRBJ1-2; TRBD1 might be the D (5 bases). Germline-derived CDR1 and CDR2 are MNHNY and SVGAGI (reference sequence). The V gene lost 4 bases and the J gene lost 2 bases, with 8 bases spanning the gap. CDR3 length: 13 amino acids. The CDR3 DNA is TGTGCCAGCAGTTCCGGGACCAACTATGGCTACACCTTC. It specifies CASSSGTNYGYTF.